A single sample is the source of the 5 T cell receptor beta chains below, sequenced in a study of early T cells in non-severe SARS-CoV-2 infection. TCRdb independently ran MiXCR on the 5' RACE reads; one entry per CDR3 protein. The sample consists of more than 65,000 distinct CDR3 sequences, under 15% of them appearing once. Sequenced material: whole blood, taken at baseline. All receptors come from an adult who was a healthcare worker with PCR-confirmed SARS-CoV-2 infection or an uninfected control (not recorded which).

This clonotype showed up just a few times. This chain's CDR3 is CATRPLPNKYNLAKNIQYF. CDR3 DNA sequence: TGTGCCACAAGGCCCCTGCCAAACAAATATAACCTAGCCAAAAACATTCAGTACTTC. J is TRBJ2-4 and V is TRBV11-2; no clear D. Trimming stripped 10 bases from V and 0 bases from J, with 28 bases between. This CDR3 is built from 19 residues. Germline assignment: CDR1 SGHAT and CDR2 FQNNGV. The whole variable domain, filled in from reference TRBV11-2 and TRBJ2-4, reads EAGVAQSPRYKIIEKRQSVAFWCNPISGHATLYWYQQILGQGPKLLIQFQNNGVVDDSQLPKDRFSAERLKGVDSTLKIQPAKLEDSAVYLCATRPLPNKYNLAKNIQYFGAGTRLSVL.

This clonotype was recorded at least ten times. The genes are TRBV2 and TRBJ2-2; D is unresolved. Trimming removed 3 bases at V and 4 bases at J, with 12 bases between. This CDR3 has 15 residues. Germline V gene lookup returns CDR1 SNHLY and CDR2 FYNNEI. In DNA form, the CDR3 reads TGTGCCAGCAGTGAGACCCCTCGAGGCACCGGGGAGCTGTTTTTT. As protein: CASSETPRGTGELFF.

This clonotype was counted at least ten times. The chain employs TRBV6-1 and TRBJ2-1; 10 bases fit TRBD1. The V gene end was trimmed by 6 bases and the J gene end by 9 bases; junction bases not matched to a gene: 8. CDR3 length: 14 amino acids. Germline CDR1 reads MNHNS; CDR2 reads SASEGT. The CDR3 spells CASRRDRGKIEQFF. The CDR3 DNA is TGTGCCAGCAGAAGGGACAGGGGTAAAATTGAGCAGTTCTTC.

This clonotype was found many times. The chain couples TRBV6-6 to TRBJ1-6, with D perhaps TRBD1 (6 bases). Trimming left V 2 bases short and J 10 bases short, with 15 bases between. Germline CDR1 MNHNY, CDR2 SVGAGI (reference sequence). This CDR3 comprises 15 residues. The CDR3 DNA follows: TGTGCCAGCAGTTACCCCCCCGGGGGCGAGTCACCCCTCCACTTT. This translates into CASSYPPGGESPLHF.

In this sample, this clonotype turned up a few times. The chain recombines TRBV7-9 with TRBJ1-2, with 9 nucleotides matching TRBD1. This CDR3 region has 15 residues. With 0 bases clipped from V and 4 bases from J, the junction kept 3 bases outside the gene matches. Germline values: CDR1 SEHNR, CDR2 FQNEAQ (reference sequence). CDR3 residues: CASSLADRGSYGYTF. The CDR3 coding sequence is TGTGCCAGCAGCTTAGCCGACAGGGGGTCCTATGGCTACACCTTC.